The clone carrying this T cell receptor (beta chain) was counted once. One end of the junction fails to match germline, which may point to a read error. TCR beta CDR3 sequences were amplified from RNA transcripts. First-round RT-PCR of the TCR CDR3 relied on the HTBI primer set. TCRdb recomputed calls from the multiplex PCR reads with MiXCR, one row per CDR3 protein. The sample has 30,000 to 35,000 distinct CDR3 sequences, roughly half seen once. The sample comes from a study of T cells in Graves' hyperthyroidism and ophthalmopathy. This CDR3 is 14 amino acids long. In germline, CDR1 is DFQATT, CDR2 SNEGSKA (reference sequence).

The chain has TRBV20-1 and TRBJ1-1, with D possibly being TRBD1 (6 bases). The sample comprised blood. This TCR derives from a woman aged 40 to 50 with Graves' ophthalmopathy. CDR3 coding DNA: TGCAGTGCGTCCGAGGGGGGACCTACCACTGGAGCTTTCTTT. This gives the protein CSASEGGPTTGAFF.